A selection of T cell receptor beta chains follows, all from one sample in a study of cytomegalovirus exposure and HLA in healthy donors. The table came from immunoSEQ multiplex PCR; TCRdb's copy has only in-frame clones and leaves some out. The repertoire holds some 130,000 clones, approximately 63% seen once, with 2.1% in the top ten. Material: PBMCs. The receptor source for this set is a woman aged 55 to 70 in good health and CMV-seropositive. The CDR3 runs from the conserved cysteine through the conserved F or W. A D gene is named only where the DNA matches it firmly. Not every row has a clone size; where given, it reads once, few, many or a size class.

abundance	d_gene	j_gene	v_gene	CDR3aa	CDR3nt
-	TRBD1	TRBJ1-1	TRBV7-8	CASSIRQGASTEAFF	TGTGCCAGCAGCATACGACAGGGGGCAAGCACTGAAGCTTTCTTT
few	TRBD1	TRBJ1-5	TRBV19	CASRTGLGNQPQHF	TGTGCCAGTAGGACAGGGTTGGGTAATCAGCCCCAGCATTTT
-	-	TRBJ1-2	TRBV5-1	CASGQTDSMRYTF	TGCGCCAGCGGCCAGACAGACTCTATGCGCTACACCTTC
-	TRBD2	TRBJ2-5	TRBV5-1	CASSVTSGRETQYF	TGCGCCAGCAGCGTGACTAGCGGGAGGGAGACCCAGTACTTC
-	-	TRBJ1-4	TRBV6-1	CASSEAPDSLGKLFF	TGTGCCAGCAGTGAAGCGCCGGACAGTCTGGGAAAACTGTTTTTT
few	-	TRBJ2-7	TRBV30	CAWSPYSYEQYF	TGTGCCTGGAGTCCCTACAGCTACGAGCAGTACTTC
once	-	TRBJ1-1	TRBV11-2	CASSSRGGVATEAFF	TGTGCCAGCAGCTCTCGTGGGGGGGTTGCCACTGAAGCTTTCTTT
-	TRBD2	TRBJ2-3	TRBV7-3	CASSSQAGGGTDTQYF	TGTGCCAGCAGCTCCCAAGCGGGAGGGGGCACAGATACGCAGTATTTT
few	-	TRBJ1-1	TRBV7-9	CASSLVTGKIGEAFF	TGTGCCAGCAGCTTAGTTACAGGGAAAATTGGGGAAGCTTTCTTT
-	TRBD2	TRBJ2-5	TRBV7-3	CASSLKAGDQETQYF	TGTGCCAGCAGCTTAAAAGCGGGGGACCAAGAGACCCAGTACTTC
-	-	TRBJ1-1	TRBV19	CASRPAGSHTEAFF	TGTGCCAGTAGGCCCGCAGGTTCGCACACTGAAGCTTTCTTT
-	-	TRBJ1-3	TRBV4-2	CASSQEEGNSGNTIYF	TGTGCCAGCAGCCAAGAGGAGGGCAACTCTGGAAACACCATATATTTT
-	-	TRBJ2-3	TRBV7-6	CASSLSGRDTQYF	TGTGCCAGCAGCTTAAGCGGGCGAGATACGCAGTATTTT
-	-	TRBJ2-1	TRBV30	CAWGPGLSDFNEQFF	TGTGCCTGGGGGCCGGGACTGAGCGATTTCAATGAGCAGTTCTTC
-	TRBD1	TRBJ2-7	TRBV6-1	CASRSDRGSYEQYF	TGTGCCAGCAGATCAGACAGGGGCTCCTACGAGCAGTACTTC
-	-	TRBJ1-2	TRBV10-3	CAISSGSYGYTF	TGTGCCATCAGTTCCGGGAGCTATGGCTACACCTTC
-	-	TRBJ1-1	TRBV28	CASSSFLGTRNTEAFF	TGTGCCAGCAGTTCCTTCCTCGGGACTCGGAACACTGAAGCTTTCTTT
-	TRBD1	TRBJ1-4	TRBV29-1	CSVRTGPNEKLFF	TGCAGCGTAAGGACAGGCCCTAATGAAAAACTGTTTTTT
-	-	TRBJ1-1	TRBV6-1	CASSWEGTEAFF	TGTGCCAGCTCTTGGGAGGGCACTGAAGCTTTCTTT
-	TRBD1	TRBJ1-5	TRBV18	CASSPQGAGNQPQHF	TGTGCCAGCTCCCCACAGGGGGCCGGCAATCAGCCCCAGCATTTT